The following is a TCR beta chain sequence with its context. This sample is drawn from a study of blood T cell repertoires in COVID-19. In the study's own analysis: Amplified reference gene primers provided the basis for estimating nucleated cell counts. TCRdb's copy holds only in-frame clones and misses some; the assay was immunoSEQ multiplex PCR. V and J calls and clone size come straight from that table; D and trimming were deduced from the DNA. The sample gives 200,000 to 250,000 clones, roughly 89% of which show up once; 6.8% is in the top ten. Those who participated ranged in age from roughly 18 to 90 years and resided in 24 US areas. Grouping used clinical history reported by participants in a survey and questionnaire. V lost 6 bases to trimming and J lost 6 bases, with 14 bases between them. The CDR3 is 14 amino acids. Germline V lookup: CDR1 MNHEY, CDR2 SMNVEV (reference sequence).

Sequences were obtained from PBMCs or T cells enriched from blood (not recorded which). The chain recombines TRBV27 with TRBJ1-4; D is ambiguous. This clonotype was sampled from a middle-aged woman who had recovered from COVID-19. The CDR3: CASSPDRRDEKLFF. The CDR3 nucleotides read TGTGCCAGCAGCCCCGACCGGAGGGATGAAAAACTGTTTTTT. Filled out from reference TRBV27 and TRBJ1-4, the complete variable domain reads EAQVTQNPRYLITVTGKKLTVTCSQNMNHEYMSWYRQDPGLGLRQIYYSMNVEVTDKGDVPEGYKVSRKEKRNFPLILESPSPNQTSLYFCASSPDRRDEKLFFGSGTQLSVL.